A selection of T cell receptor beta chains follows, all from one sample in a study of T cell responses to AZD1222 COVID-19 vaccine. Sequencing was performed with immunoSEQ multiplex PCR; in TCRdb, only in-frame clones are kept and a portion is missing. The table records 85,000 to 130,000 clones, 85% to 90% of them present only once. The starting material was peripheral blood, obtained on day 0 of AZD1222 vaccination. These receptors originate from an adult in good health. CDR3s include the opening cysteine and the closing phenylalanine or tryptophan. The order of the fields is CDR3 protein, CDR3 DNA, CDR3 length, J gene, clone size, V gene, D gene. The D gene is left open where the match is weak. Some rows mark clone size as missing; the rest say once, few, many or name a class of expanded clone.

CDR3 protein: CASSYSGAGEQYF
CDR3 DNA: TGTGCCAGCAGTTACTCGGGGGCTGGGGAGCAGTACTTC
CDR3 length: 13
J gene: TRBJ2-7
clone size: once
V gene: TRBV6-5
D gene: -

CDR3 protein: CASSQDRTSGNQETQYF
CDR3 DNA: TGTGCCAGCAGCCAAGACAGGACTAGCGGGAACCAAGAGACCCAGTACTTC
CDR3 length: 17
J gene: TRBJ2-5
clone size: -
V gene: TRBV3-1/TRBV3-2
D gene: TRBD2

CDR3 protein: CASSQDVLAGVVGTQYF
CDR3 DNA: TGTGCCAGCAGCCAAGATGTCCTAGCGGGAGTGGTAGGGACCCAGTACTTC
CDR3 length: 17
J gene: TRBJ2-5
clone size: -
V gene: TRBV3-1/TRBV3-2
D gene: TRBD2

CDR3 protein: CASSFRVGGELFF
CDR3 DNA: TGTGCCAGCAGTTTTAGGGTAGGCGGGGAGCTGTTTTTT
CDR3 length: 13
J gene: TRBJ2-2
clone size: -
V gene: TRBV28
D gene: -

CDR3 protein: CATLDRGSGTEAFF
CDR3 DNA: TGTGCCACCCTGGACAGGGGAAGTGGCACTGAAGCTTTCTTT
CDR3 length: 14
J gene: TRBJ1-1
clone size: -
V gene: TRBV5-4
D gene: TRBD1

CDR3 protein: CASSLDGANSPLHF
CDR3 DNA: TGTGCCAGCAGCTTAGATGGGGCGAATTCACCCCTCCACTTT
CDR3 length: 14
J gene: TRBJ1-6
clone size: -
V gene: TRBV11-3
D gene: -

CDR3 protein: CATGGGTEAFF
CDR3 DNA: TGTGCCACAGGAGGCGGCACTGAAGCTTTCTTT
CDR3 length: 11
J gene: TRBJ1-1
clone size: -
V gene: TRBV28
D gene: -

CDR3 protein: CAGRVYGYTF
CDR3 DNA: TGTGCCGGACGGGTATATGGCTACACCTTC
CDR3 length: 10
J gene: TRBJ1-2
clone size: once
V gene: TRBV2
D gene: -

CDR3 protein: CASSEWDPANIQYF
CDR3 DNA: TGTGCCAGCAGTGAGTGGGACCCTGCCAACATTCAGTACTTC
CDR3 length: 14
J gene: TRBJ2-4
clone size: -
V gene: TRBV6-1
D gene: -

CDR3 protein: CASSLGQGGFYEQYF
CDR3 DNA: TGTGCCAGCAGCTTAGGACAGGGGGGGTTCTACGAGCAGTACTTC
CDR3 length: 15
J gene: TRBJ2-7
clone size: -
V gene: TRBV11-2
D gene: TRBD1

CDR3 protein: CASSEVGRGANVLTF
CDR3 DNA: TGTGCCAGCAGTGAGGTGGGCCGTGGGGCCAACGTCCTGACTTTC
CDR3 length: 15
J gene: TRBJ2-6
clone size: -
V gene: TRBV2
D gene: -

CDR3 protein: CASSFPDSGGANFQETQYF
CDR3 DNA: TGCGCCAGCAGCTTCCCAGATAGCGGGGGGGCAAACTTTCAAGAGACCCAGTACTTC
CDR3 length: 19
J gene: TRBJ2-5
clone size: -
V gene: TRBV5-1
D gene: TRBD2

CDR3 protein: CASSPGLAGVPYEQYF
CDR3 DNA: TGTGCCAGCAGCCCGGGACTAGCGGGAGTCCCCTACGAGCAGTACTTC
CDR3 length: 16
J gene: TRBJ2-7
clone size: -
V gene: TRBV5-4
D gene: TRBD2

CDR3 protein: CASSGGDGTSTYEQYF
CDR3 DNA: TGTGCCAGCAGCGGTGGGGACGGGACTAGCACGTACGAGCAGTACTTC
CDR3 length: 16
J gene: TRBJ2-7
clone size: -
V gene: TRBV2
D gene: TRBD2

CDR3 protein: CASSASRGASTEAFF
CDR3 DNA: TGTGCCAGTAGTGCCAGCCGGGGGGCGAGCACTGAAGCTTTCTTT
CDR3 length: 15
J gene: TRBJ1-1
clone size: -
V gene: TRBV19
D gene: -

CDR3 protein: CASSRTGETNSPLHF
CDR3 DNA: TGTGCCAGCAGCCGAACGGGTGAGACTAATTCACCCCTCCACTTT
CDR3 length: 15
J gene: TRBJ1-6
clone size: once
V gene: TRBV6-5
D gene: -

CDR3 protein: CASGISGSFTGELFF
CDR3 DNA: TGCGCCAGCGGGATTAGCGGGAGTTTTACCGGGGAGCTGTTTTTT
CDR3 length: 15
J gene: TRBJ2-2
clone size: once
V gene: TRBV5-1
D gene: TRBD2

CDR3 protein: CASSPIQGSNQPQHF
CDR3 DNA: TGTGCCAGCTCACCAATCCAGGGTAGCAATCAGCCCCAGCATTTT
CDR3 length: 15
J gene: TRBJ1-5
clone size: -
V gene: TRBV18
D gene: -

CDR3 protein: CASSLDRAHEKLFF
CDR3 DNA: TGTGCCAGCTCCCTTGACAGGGCTCATGAAAAACTGTTTTTT
CDR3 length: 14
J gene: TRBJ1-4
clone size: -
V gene: TRBV18
D gene: TRBD1

CDR3 protein: CASSPSEVVDTEAFF
CDR3 DNA: TGTGCCAGCTCACCATCTGAGGTCGTGGACACTGAAGCTTTCTTT
CDR3 length: 15
J gene: TRBJ1-1
clone size: -
V gene: TRBV18
D gene: -

CDR3 protein: CASSQGQGRETQYF
CDR3 DNA: TGTGCCAGCTCACAAGGACAGGGCCGCGAGACCCAGTACTTC
CDR3 length: 14
J gene: TRBJ2-5
clone size: -
V gene: TRBV18
D gene: TRBD1

CDR3 protein: CATRWGDTGELFF
CDR3 DNA: TGCGCCACCAGATGGGGTGACACCGGGGAGCTGTTTTTT
CDR3 length: 13
J gene: TRBJ2-2
clone size: -
V gene: TRBV5-1
D gene: -

CDR3 protein: CASSILPRTRVNQPQHF
CDR3 DNA: TGTGCCAGTAGTATCCTGCCACGGACAAGGGTGAATCAGCCCCAGCATTTT
CDR3 length: 17
J gene: TRBJ1-5
clone size: -
V gene: TRBV19
D gene: -

CDR3 protein: CASSLATEAFF
CDR3 DNA: TGTGCCAGCAGTTTAGCGACTGAAGCTTTCTTT
CDR3 length: 11
J gene: TRBJ1-1
clone size: -
V gene: TRBV12-3/TRBV12-4
D gene: -

CDR3 protein: CASSLMLAGGRTDTQYF
CDR3 DNA: TGCGCCAGCAGCTTGATGCTAGCGGGGGGCCGCACAGATACGCAGTATTTT
CDR3 length: 17
J gene: TRBJ2-3
clone size: few
V gene: TRBV5-1
D gene: TRBD2

CDR3 protein: CASSAPGGLANEQFF
CDR3 DNA: TGTGCCAGCAGCGCTCCCGGGGGGTTGGCCAATGAGCAGTTCTTC
CDR3 length: 15
J gene: TRBJ2-1
clone size: -
V gene: TRBV11-2
D gene: TRBD2

CDR3 protein: CASSPFGVTGELFF
CDR3 DNA: TGCGCCAGCAGCCCCTTTGGCGTCACCGGGGAGCTGTTTTTT
CDR3 length: 14
J gene: TRBJ2-2
clone size: -
V gene: TRBV4-1
D gene: -

CDR3 protein: CASSLFPPQNTEAFF
CDR3 DNA: TGTGCCAGCAGTTTATTTCCCCCGCAGAACACTGAAGCTTTCTTT
CDR3 length: 15
J gene: TRBJ1-1
clone size: -
V gene: TRBV28
D gene: -

CDR3 protein: CASSLTGALNTEAFF
CDR3 DNA: TGTGCCAGCAGCTTAACCGGGGCTCTGAACACTGAAGCTTTCTTT
CDR3 length: 15
J gene: TRBJ1-1
clone size: -
V gene: TRBV7-3
D gene: -

CDR3 protein: CASSPRADKETQYF
CDR3 DNA: TGTGCCAGCTCACCACGGGCGGACAAGGAGACCCAGTACTTC
CDR3 length: 14
J gene: TRBJ2-5
clone size: once
V gene: TRBV18
D gene: -

CDR3 protein: CASSDTSGTGGPGTFF
CDR3 DNA: TGTGCCAGCAGTGATACCTCAGGGACAGGCGGACCGGGGACTTTCTTT
CDR3 length: 16
J gene: TRBJ1-1
clone size: -
V gene: TRBV25-1
D gene: TRBD1

CDR3 protein: CASSTLPSGRSYEQYF
CDR3 DNA: TGTGCCAGCAGCACCCTCCCTAGCGGTCGCTCCTACGAGCAGTACTTC
CDR3 length: 16
J gene: TRBJ2-7
clone size: -
V gene: TRBV11-3
D gene: TRBD2

CDR3 protein: CASSESEGMASIAPQHF
CDR3 DNA: TGTGCCAGCAGTGAATCGGAAGGTATGGCCTCTATCGCGCCCCAGCATTTT
CDR3 length: 17
J gene: TRBJ1-5
clone size: -
V gene: TRBV2
D gene: -

CDR3 protein: CASRLAGTDTQYF
CDR3 DNA: TGTGCCAGCAGGTTAGCGGGAACAGATACGCAGTATTTT
CDR3 length: 13
J gene: TRBJ2-3
clone size: -
V gene: TRBV4-2
D gene: TRBD2